The 30 T cell receptor beta chains below all came from one sample that was sequenced in a study of response to subunit inactivated influenza vaccine. Each CDR3 protein is one row after TCRdb ran MiXCR on the RT-PCR reads. This table has roughly 670,000 distinct CDR3 sequences, 12% to 15% appearing once. Material: PBMCs from blood, obtained 14 to 15 days before vaccination. Receptors originate from a man aged 50 to 59 who received an inactivated influenza vaccine.

The chain has TRBV3-1 and TRBJ1-2; D is unclear. The CDR3 is 14 amino acids. Germline values: CDR1 LGHDT, CDR2 YNNKEL (reference sequence). V dropped 1 base and J dropped 4 bases, with 10 bases sitting between them. The CDR3, as DNA: TGTGCCAGCAGCCAAGGCGGGCCTCCCTATGGCTACACCTTC. This translates into CASSQGGPPYGYTF.

This clonotype has only a few counts. The chain combines TRBV18 with TRBJ2-1; D perhaps matches TRBD1 (6 bases). In germline, CDR1 is KGHSH, CDR2 LQKENI. Between the trimmed V and J ends, which lost 0 bases and 1 base, there was a span of 13 bases. This CDR3 has 17 residues. The DNA for the CDR3 is TGTGCCAGCTCACCACCACAGGGAGTCTTTTCCTACAATGAGCAGTTCTTC. It encodes CASSPPQGVFSYNEQFF. The whole variable domain, remainder taken from reference TRBV18 and TRBJ2-1, is NAGVMQNPRHLVRRRGQEARLRCSPMKGHSHVYWYRQLPEEGLKFMVYLQKENIIDESGMPKERFSAEFPKEGPSILRIQQVVRGDSAAYFCASSPPQGVFSYNEQFFGPGTRLTVL.

Only a few counts were recorded for this clonotype. This chain connects TRBV2 to TRBJ1-3; possibly TRBD1 for D (5 bases). V lost 2 bases and J lost 4, with 9 bases in between. Germline assignment: CDR1 SNHLY and CDR2 FYNNEI. This CDR3 spans 14 amino acids. Written as DNA, the CDR3 is TGTGCCAGCAGTGAAAACGGGGCGGGAAACACCATATATTTT. Protein: CASSENGAGNTIYF. The full variable domain, its missing parts supplied by reference TRBV2 and TRBJ1-3, is EPEVTQTPSHQVTQMGQEVILRCVPISNHLYFYWYRQILGQKVEFLVSFYNNEISEKSEIFDDQFSVERPDGSNFTLKIRSTKLEDSAMYFCASSENGAGNTIYFGEGSWLTVV.

This chain uses TRBV7-8 with TRBJ2-5, with 8 bases identical to TRBD2. With 0 bases clipped from V and 2 bases from J, the junction kept 8 bases outside the gene matches. Germline assignment: CDR1 SGHVS and CDR2 FQNEAQ. There are 17 residues in the CDR3. CDR3 protein: CASSLASASGLQETQYF. In DNA form, the CDR3 reads TGTGCCAGCAGCTTAGCGTCGGCTAGCGGGTTGCAAGAGACCCAGTACTTC.

V gene TRBV24-1 combines with J gene TRBJ2-1; the D is unclear. The CDR3 extends over 13 amino acids. Germline CDR1 is KGHDR and CDR2 is SFDVKD. V was pared by 4 bases and J by 8 bases, with 11 bases between. The chain's CDR3 is CATSEKSGDEQFF. The CDR3 region has the DNA TGTGCCACCAGTGAAAAGAGTGGAGATGAGCAGTTCTTC.

The chain recombines TRBV6-5 with TRBJ1-2; D uncertain. Germline-derived CDR1 and CDR2 are MNHEY and SVGAGI. The CDR3 sequence is 15 residues long. The germline V and J ends were trimmed by 0 bases and 4 bases, with 12 bases remaining between them. CDR3 protein: CASSYSPVGSYGYTF. In DNA, the CDR3 is TGTGCCAGCAGTTACTCGCCAGTCGGATCCTATGGCTACACCTTC.

This clonotype came up a few times. J is TRBJ2-1 and V is TRBV7-9, with TRBD2 as a possible D gene (6 bases). V was shortened by 0 bases and J by 9 bases, with 15 bases between the two germline ends. CDR3 length equals 15 residues. Germline V gene sequence: CDR1 SEHNR, CDR2 FQNEAQ (reference sequence). The CDR3 DNA reads TGTGCCAGCAGCTTAGCGGAGGTCCCTAGCGCTGAGCAGTTCTTC. Its translation is CASSLAEVPSAEQFF. The complete variable domain, with remaining parts taken from reference TRBV7-9 and TRBJ2-1, reads DTGVSQNPRHKITKRGQNVTFRCDPISEHNRLYWYRQTLGQGPEFLTYFQNEAQLEKSRLLSDRFSAERPKGSFSTLEIQRTEQGDSAMYLCASSLAEVPSAEQFFGPGTRLTVL.

This clonotype was seen at least ten times. The chain couples TRBV10-3 to TRBJ1-3; D perhaps matches TRBD1 (5 bases). Per the germline V gene, CDR1 is ENHRY and CDR2 is SYGVKD. V dropped 8 bases and J dropped 3 bases, with 8 bases sitting between them. The CDR3 contains 12 residues. CDR3 DNA sequence: TGTGCCATCGAAGGGGATGGAAACACCATATATTTT. Protein sequence: CAIEGDGNTIYF.

This clonotype was found a few times. The J gene is TRBJ1-1, the V gene TRBV29-1, with D tentatively TRBD1 (5 bases). V lost 5 bases and J 4 bases, leaving 11 bases between the germline ends. Germline-derived CDR1 and CDR2 are SQVTM and ANQGSEA. The CDR3 covers 12 residues. CDR3 in DNA: TGCAGCGTTCGGGACCCAGGCACTGAAGCTTTCTTT. Translated: CSVRDPGTEAFF.

This clonotype was observed a few times. The J gene is TRBJ2-5, the V gene TRBV11-2; 7 bases align to TRBD1. Trimming took 4 bases from V and 3 from J; bases not matched to a gene: 8. The CDR3 runs 15 residues. The germline V gene has CDR1 SGHAT and CDR2 FQNNGV. In DNA form, the CDR3 reads TGTGCCAGCAGCTCAACCGGGACAGTCAAAGAGACCCAGTACTTC. This encodes CASSSTGTVKETQYF.

This clonotype has a handful of counts. J is TRBJ2-5 and V is TRBV12-3 or TRBV12-4, with D possibly called TRBD1 or TRBD2 (6 bases each). The CDR3 contains 14 residues. Deletions cut 6 bases from V and 5 bases from J, with 16 bases between. CDR3 bases: TGTGCCAGCAGCCCTACCGGGGGCGAGGAGACCCAGTACTTC. As protein: CASSPTGGEETQYF.

The chain recombines TRBV2 with TRBJ2-1; 13 nucleotides line up with TRBD2. V dropped 6 bases and J dropped 5; count of bases not matched to a gene: 1. The CDR3 loop spans 14 amino acids. Germline V gives CDR1 SNHLY, CDR2 FYNNEI. CDR3 in DNA: TGTGCCAGCAGGACTAGCGGGGGGAACAATGAGCAGTTCTTC. Its protein is CASRTSGGNNEQFF.

As to this clonotype: One base away lies a much larger clone, so this may be a sequencing read error. This rearrangement joins TRBV5-1 to TRBJ2-1; D may correspond to TRBD1 or TRBD2 (5 bases each). The CDR3 consists of 14 residues. Germline-derived CDR1 and CDR2 are SGHRS and YFSETQ. This CDR3 reads CASSPGRNYNEQLF. CDR3 nucleotides: TGCGCCAGCAGTCCGGGACGGAACTACAATGAGCAGCTCTTC.

This clonotype has more than one count but fewer than ten. The V call is TRBV11-2, the J call TRBJ2-5; D remains unclear. From germline, CDR1 is SGHAT and CDR2 FQNNGV. The CDR3 contains 15 residues. V lost 0 bases to trimming and J lost 5 bases, with 13 bases between them. The CDR3 spells CASSLDPSPVETQYF. The CDR3 bases are TGTGCCAGCAGCTTAGATCCTTCTCCTGTGGAGACCCAGTACTTC.

This clonotype was picked up many times. The V call is TRBV5-5, the J call TRBJ2-7, with no clear D. This CDR3 has 15 residues. CDR1 and CDR2 from the germline V gene are SGHKS and YYEKEE (reference sequence). V was clipped by 1 base and J by 7 bases, with 18 bases between them. The CDR3 bases are TGTGCCAGCAGCTTGCTACCAGACCTGACTCGAGAGCAGTACTTC. Protein: CASSLLPDLTREQYF.

The rearrangement joins TRBV20-1 to TRBJ1-1; D possibly corresponds to TRBD1 (6 bases). Germline CDR1 and CDR2: DFQATT and SNEGSKA (reference sequence). V lost 0 bases, J lost 4 bases, and 18 bases lay in between. The CDR3 spans 16 residues. CDR3 in DNA: TGCAGTGCTAGAGATTGGGCAGGGGTCAAGGGCACTGAAGCTTTCTTT. This codes for CSARDWAGVKGTEAFF.

V is TRBV4-3 and J is TRBJ2-7; D remains ambiguous. CDR1 is LGHNA, CDR2 YSLEER, per germline. There are 14 residues in the CDR3. Trimming shortened V by 0 bases and J by 6 bases, and 12 bases separated the two germline ends. As DNA, the CDR3 is TGCGCCAGCAGCCAAGAGCAGGATTTTAGCGAGCAGTACTTC. This translates into CASSQEQDFSEQYF.

This clonotype appeared a few times. The rearrangement uses TRBV4-3 and TRBJ1-6, with D uncertain. V lost 0 bases, J lost 9 bases, and 6 bases lay in between. Per the germline V gene, CDR1 is LGHNA and CDR2 is YSLEER. The CDR3 covers 13 residues. The CDR3 sequence is CASSQDFSSPLHF. The DNA of the CDR3 is TGCGCCAGCAGCCAAGATTTCAGTTCACCCCTCCACTTT.

This clonotype has only a few counts. V and J are TRBV12-3 or TRBV12-4 and TRBJ1-4; 12 bases map to TRBD1. This CDR3 has 14 amino acids. Trimming took 7 bases from V and 8 from J; bases not matched to a gene: 5. CDR3 region: CASTRDRGLEKLFF. The CDR3, as DNA: TGTGCCAGCACCCGGGACAGGGGGCTAGAAAAACTGTTTTTT.

This clonotype appeared once. The chain links TRBV27 to TRBJ2-6; D gene ambiguous. CDR1 and CDR2 from the germline V gene are MNHEY and SMNVEV (reference sequence). With 2 bases removed from V and 0 bases from J, the gap between germline ends came to 14 bases. The CDR3 sequence is 18 residues long. CDR3 nucleotides: TGTGCCAGCAGTTTAATGGGTGCCGGGCGCTCTGGGGCCAACGTCCTGACTTTC. Encoded protein: CASSLMGAGRSGANVLTF.

The chain is built from TRBV14 and TRBJ2-1; D perhaps matches TRBD1 (5 bases). Trimming took 1 base from V and 7 from J, leaving 14 bases between them. Germline assignment: CDR1 SGHDN and CDR2 FVKESK. The length of the CDR3 is 15 residues. CDR3 nucleotide sequence: TGTGCCAGCAGCCAAGGTCGCAGGGATTATAATGAGCAGTTCTTC. This gives the protein CASSQGRRDYNEQFF.

The genes are TRBV6-2 or TRBV6-3 and TRBJ1-1; D gene uncertain. CDR3 length: 14 amino acids. Germline loops: CDR1 MNHEY, CDR2 SVGEGT. The V and J ends lost 2 bases and 5 bases respectively, with 12 bases between them. The CDR3 nucleotides read TGTGCCAGCAGTTACCTGTTCGGGGTGACTGAAGCTTTCTTT. Translation gives CASSYLFGVTEAFF.

Ten or more counts support this clonotype. This rearrangement joins TRBV20-1 to TRBJ2-5; 8 nucleotides match TRBD2. The CDR3 totals 14 residues. V shed 6 bases and J 3 bases; nucleotides not matched to a gene: 9. Germline V gene lookup returns CDR1 DFQATT and CDR2 SNEGSKA (reference sequence). The CDR3 loop is CSAVVAGLKETQYF. The CDR3 DNA reads TGCAGTGCGGTAGTAGCGGGGCTTAAAGAGACCCAGTACTTC.

This clonotype was counted ten times or more. The chain carries TRBV12-3 or TRBV12-4 and TRBJ1-2, with 7 nucleotides matching TRBD1. The CDR3 loop spans 13 amino acids. V lost 7 bases, J lost 2 bases, and 4 bases stayed unmatched. The DNA of the CDR3 is TGTGCCAGCACACAGGGGAGGAACTATGGCTACACCTTC. Translation: CASTQGRNYGYTF.

This clonotype was counted a few times. This chain links TRBV6-2 or TRBV6-3 with TRBJ1-1; 10 positions match TRBD1. CDR3 length equals 15 residues. Losses at the gene ends were 6 bases for V and 5 bases for J; bases not matched to a gene: 9. Germline CDR1 reads MNHEY; CDR2 reads SVGEGT. The CDR3, as DNA: TGTGCCAGCAGAGATACAGACAGGGGGCGTACTGAAGCTTTCTTT. It specifies CASRDTDRGRTEAFF.

The chain joins TRBV7-2 to TRBJ2-6; possibly TRBD1 for D (6 bases). CDR3 length equals 14 residues. Germline V gene sequence: CDR1 SGHTA, CDR2 FQGNSA. V lost 7 bases, J lost 1 base, and 8 bases lay in between. CDR3 residues: CASKTGSGANVLTF. Here the CDR3 DNA reads TGTGCCAGCAAAACAGGGTCTGGGGCCAACGTCCTGACTTTC.

This clonotype was recorded a few times. J is TRBJ1-2 and V is TRBV2; the D gene is possibly TRBD1 (5 bases). The V end lost 7 bases, the J end lost 5 bases, and 17 bases lay between the germline ends. From germline, CDR1 is SNHLY and CDR2 FYNNEI. This CDR3 comprises 14 residues. In DNA, the CDR3 is TGTGCCAGCACTAGTACGCCGGGACCATATGGCTACACCTTC. It encodes CASTSTPGPYGYTF.

V is TRBV3-1 and J is TRBJ2-6, with a tentative D call TRBD1 (5 bases). V dropped 7 bases and J dropped 3 bases, with 13 bases sitting between them. The CDR3 has 15 amino acids. Germline V gene data show CDR1 as LGHDT and CDR2 as YNNKEL (reference sequence). CDR3 nucleotides: TGTGCCAGCAAAGGGCAGGGCGGTGGGGCCAACGTCCTGACTTTC. It codes for CASKGQGGGANVLTF.

This chain connects TRBV5-1 to TRBJ2-3; 10 bases agree with TRBD2. Germline CDR1 and CDR2: SGHRS and YFSETQ. The CDR3 extends over 14 amino acids. Trimming took 0 bases from V and 9 from J; bases not matched to a gene: 4. The DNA for the CDR3 is TGCGCCAGCAGCTTGGCTAGCGGGGGCGGGACGCAGTATTTT. It yields the protein CASSLASGGGTQYF.

This clonotype turned up a few times. The CDR3 protein is CASSPTGSMKTQYF. CDR3 DNA: TGTGCCAGCAGTCCGACCGGTTCTATGAAGACCCAGTACTTC. The rearrangement joins TRBV6-1 to TRBJ2-5; D not certain. Germline CDR1 and CDR2: MNHNS and SASEGT. The CDR3 extends over 14 amino acids. V lost 5 bases to trimming and J lost 6 bases, with 16 bases between them.